This TCR beta chain comes out of a study of blood T cell repertoires in COVID-19. Study-level information: The United States, Italy and Spain were the sources of the acute and convalescent COVID-19 samples. In each case, the material was cDNA or gDNA derived from T cells, B-cell-depleted T cells, or PBMCs.

The authors' processing: Reference gene primer amplification gave nucleated cell count estimates. The assay was immunoSEQ multiplex PCR, and TCRdb's table has in-frame clones only and misses some. Clone size and V and J calls were adopted from that table, with D and trimming inferred from the DNA. Of some 170,000 clones detected, 87% appear once; the ten largest clones hold roughly 1.6%. The CDR3 sequence is 15 residues long. V gave up 3 bases and J gave up 2 bases; unmatched junction bases: 3. Germline V gives CDR1 MGHRA, CDR2 YSYEKL. The sequence came from a woman aged 45-65 years with acute or convalescent COVID-19. The sample taken for sequencing was peripheral blood. The chain has TRBV4-1 and TRBJ2-7; 11 bases are a match to TRBD1. This CDR3 reads CASSQGQGGTYEQYF. The DNA for the CDR3 is TGCGCCAGCAGCCAGGGACAGGGGGGAACCTACGAGCAGTACTTC.